This T cell receptor beta chain was sequenced for a study of graft-versus-host responses after intestinal transplantation (dated by TCRdb to about 2021). Broadly, across the study: Multivisceral, liver-intestinal, or isolated intestinal transplants were received by the recipients. Every recipient was given anti-thymocyte globulin induction, followed by 3 to 4 years of maintenance tacrolimus and steroids. A peak of at least 4% donor T cells among recipient peripheral blood mononuclear cells was the definition used for donor T cell macrochimerism. Of the 20 to 30 intestinal transplant recipients enrolled in the cohort, one of whom was a retransplant, a few patients without pretransplant specimens were excluded. Instead of going to the commercial service, samples from a few later patients were sequenced in-house on an Illumina MiSeq and processed with MiXCR. Alloreactive clones were identified by sequencing pre-transplant mixed lymphocyte reaction products and comparing them with unstimulated pre-transplant donor and recipient T cells. After intestinal transplantation, graft-versus-host and host-versus-graft alloreactive T cell clones in the graft, circulation and bone marrow were tracked using bulk TCR-beta CDR3 sequencing. The investigation overall reported the following: High GvH to HvG T cell clonal ratios were observed in the allografts of patients with donor T cell macrochimerism. The conclusions were limited by the relatively low number and heterogeneity of the intestinal transplant patients. GvH clones were detected in recipient bone marrow, and some of these GvH clones were observed earlier in ileal mucosa or blood, consistent with an intestinal mucosal origin. Early after transplant, declines in HvG clones were associated with peak levels of circulating GvH clones.

Libraries were constructed by the immunoSEQ multiplex PCR assay. For most patients, genomic DNA was isolated with the Qiagen DNeasy Blood and Tissue Kit and sent frozen to Adaptive Biotechnologies for TCR sequencing. High-throughput TCR-beta CDR3 sequencing of genomic DNA from most patients was performed by Adaptive Biotechnologies. Per the authors' processing: TCR sequencing data for around 19 patients were retrieved from Adaptive's ImmunoSEQ software; a few other patients were processed with MiXCR and VDJtools. To correct CD4 versus CD8 sorting errors, any sequence found in both subsets at a frequency ratio below 5:1 was removed. CDR3 nucleotide sequences shared by donor and recipient were removed because the origin of these sequences could not be assigned. At least 2-fold expansion over unstimulated cells and a minimum CFSE-low frequency of 0.002% (template counts) or 0.001% (read counts) were required for clones to be classified as alloreactive. Clones were considered mappable if detected in sequenced pre-transplant spleen, lymph node, or MLR CFSE-low populations of the donor or recipient. Cumulative frequency of alloreactive clones was calculated as a percentage of all sequences weighted by copy number. TCRdb stores this immuneACCESS table with in-frame sequences only. Part of the clones is absent; in the studies checked, under half of the shortfall reflects unresolved V genes, and no reason is known for the rest. V, J and clone size derive from that table, while D and trimming were established from the DNA sequence. Across this sample there are 60,000 to 65,000 clones, with 90% to 95% seen only once. The ten largest clonotypes hold around 1.7% of the sample.

The germline V gene supplies CDR1 SGHTA and CDR2 FQGNSA. Relative to germline, V is missing 1 base and J is missing 0 bases, with 8 bases of the junction outside any gene match. The CDR3 has 17 amino acids, counting the end cysteine and phenylalanine. The DNA shown is the 51-base CDR3, in frame from base 1. A word on this clone: No cognate antigen has been identified for it. Base qualities are missing; no much larger clone stands one base away.

The sample's time point label is to be understood as: cells obtained before transplantation from donor or recipient. CD3+CD4+ and CD3+CD8+ populations were FACS-sorted from unstimulated pre-transplant donor and recipient cells taken from spleen or lymph nodes. Here the chain combines TRBV7-2 and TRBJ1-1, with 7 middle bases fitting TRBD1. The sample in question was unstimulated CD8+ T cells sorted from spleen or lymph node cells, obtained before transplant. The source of this sequence is a human donor who was the organ donor for an intestinal transplant. The nucleotide sequence is TGTGCCAGCAGCTTAGATGCGACAGGGCTAATGAACACTGAAGCTTTCTTT. Its product reads: CASSLDATGLMNTEAFF.